These 4 T cell receptor beta chains were sequenced from one sample in a study of vaccination effects on CD4 cells after COVID-19. Antigen-specific CD4+ T cell clonotypes were called by their expansion after viral peptide-pool culture in ViraFEST. An approximately ten-day culture period preceded the isolation of CD4+ T cells. Participants completed two doses of the BNT162b2 or mRNA-1273 vaccine. Their antigens are not known. Here immunoSEQ multiplex PCR was the method, and the copy in TCRdb shows in-frame clones only, minus some. Of roughly 23,000 clones in the sample, 72% were seen once. The starting material was CD4+ T cells from PBMCs cultured with HCoV-NL63 spike peptides, obtained after COVID-19 vaccination. The source of these receptors is a human donor who received a COVID-19 vaccine.

This chain connects TRBV29-1 to TRBJ2-3; TRBD1 might be the D (6 bases). V dropped 3 bases and J dropped 3 bases, with 22 bases sitting between them. The CDR3 runs 17 residues. CDR1 is SQVTM and CDR2 is ANQGSEA in the germline V gene. The CDR3 loop is CSVDYWPPQGRTDTQYF. The DNA of the CDR3 is TGCAGCGTTGACTACTGGCCCCCACAGGGAAGGACAGATACGCAGTATTTT.

This clone ranks as medium-sized. Other DNA sequences from this sample encode an identical CDR3 as well. The V and J genes are TRBV10-3 and TRBJ1-1, with 7 bases that match TRBD1. The V segment lost 0 bases and the J segment 1 base; nucleotides outside the gene matches: 2. The germline V gene encodes CDR1 ENHRY and CDR2 SYGVKD. There are 15 residues in the CDR3. The CDR3 DNA is TGTGCCATCAGTGAGTCGGGGACAGCGAACACTGAAGCTTTCTTT. This encodes CAISESGTANTEAFF.

This clone was seen more than once but under ten times. The V gene is TRBV5-1, the J gene TRBJ2-1; D possibly uses TRBD1 or TRBD2 (5 bases each). The CDR3 spans 19 residues. The germline CDR1 and CDR2 sequences are SGHRS and YFSETQ. The V gene lost 1 base and the J gene lost 4 bases, with 24 bases spanning the gap. CDR3 loop: CASSLYLRTGDPPYNEQFF. The CDR3, as DNA: TGCGCCAGCAGCTTGTATCTTCGGACTGGGGACCCTCCTTACAATGAGCAGTTCTTC.

This chain links TRBV28 with TRBJ2-3; TRBD2 is a possible D gene (6 bases). This CDR3 region has 18 residues. The V and J ends lost 5 bases and 3 bases respectively, with 24 bases between them. Germline V gene sequence: CDR1 MDHEN, CDR2 SYDVKM. The CDR3 is CASSPRRLGKRMTDTQYF. In DNA form, the CDR3 reads TGTGCCAGCAGTCCTCGGAGACTAGGGAAGCGTATGACAGATACGCAGTATTTT.